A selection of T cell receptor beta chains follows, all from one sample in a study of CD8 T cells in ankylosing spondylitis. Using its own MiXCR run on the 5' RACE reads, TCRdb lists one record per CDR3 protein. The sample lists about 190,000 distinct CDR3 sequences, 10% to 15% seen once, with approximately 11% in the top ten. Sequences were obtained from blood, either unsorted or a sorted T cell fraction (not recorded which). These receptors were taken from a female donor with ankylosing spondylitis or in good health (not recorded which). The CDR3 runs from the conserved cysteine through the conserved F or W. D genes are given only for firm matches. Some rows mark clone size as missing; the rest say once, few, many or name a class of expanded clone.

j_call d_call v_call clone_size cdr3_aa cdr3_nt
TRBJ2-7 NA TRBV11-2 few CASSFAVTYEQYF TGTGCCAGCAGCTTTGCGGTTACCTACGAGCAGTACTTC
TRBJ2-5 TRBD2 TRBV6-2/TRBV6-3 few CASSRLAGLQETQYF TGTGCCAGCAGTCGGCTAGCGGGGCTCCAAGAGACCCAGTACTTC
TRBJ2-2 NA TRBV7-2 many CASSLTGKGTGELFF TGTGCCAGCAGCCTAACTGGGAAGGGCACCGGGGAGCTGTTTTTT
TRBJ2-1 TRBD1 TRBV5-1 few CASHWTGVNEQFF TGCGCCAGCCATTGGACAGGGGTCAATGAGCAGTTCTTC
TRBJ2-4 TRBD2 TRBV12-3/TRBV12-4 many CASRRTSGREGENIQYF TGTGCCAGCAGAAGGACTAGCGGGAGAGAAGGGGAAAACATTCAGTACTTC
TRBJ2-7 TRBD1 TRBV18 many CASSPTSGTGHYEQYF TGTGCCAGCTCACCTACCTCAGGGACAGGGCACTACGAGCAGTACTTC
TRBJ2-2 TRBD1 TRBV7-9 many CAGRTGSFGELFF TGTGCCGGAAGGACAGGGTCATTCGGGGAGCTGTTTTTT
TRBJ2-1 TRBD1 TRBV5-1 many CASSLGQGLHNEQFF TGCGCCAGCAGCCTAGGACAGGGCCTACACAATGAGCAGTTCTTC
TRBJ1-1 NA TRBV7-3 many CASSFRGGLGDTEAFF TGTGCCAGCAGCTTCCGGGGGGGGCTGGGGGACACTGAAGCTTTCTTT
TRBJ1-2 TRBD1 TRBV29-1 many CSAEVWTGLDYGYTF TGCAGCGCTGAGGTCTGGACAGGCTTGGACTATGGCTACACCTTC
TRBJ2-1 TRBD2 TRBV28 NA CASSLGRGGEQFF TGTGCCAGCAGCTTGGGGAGGGGAGGTGAGCAGTTCTTC
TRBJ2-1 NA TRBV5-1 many CASSRGLADNEQFF TGCGCCAGCAGCCGGGGGTTAGCGGACAATGAGCAGTTCTTC
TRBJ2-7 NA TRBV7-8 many CASSLRGGAGPSYEQYF TGTGCCAGCAGCTTAAGGGGGGGCGCAGGACCCTCCTACGAGCAGTACTTC
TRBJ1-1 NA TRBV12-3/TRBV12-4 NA CATRGGSMNTEAFF TGTGCCACCAGGGGAGGGTCGATGAACACTGAAGCTTTCTTT
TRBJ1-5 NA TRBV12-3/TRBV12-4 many CASSLSVPMRHTYQPQHF TGTGCCAGCAGTTTATCCGTCCCTATGAGACATACCTATCAGCCCCAGCATTTT
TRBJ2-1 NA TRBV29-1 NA CSVWRVPSYNEQFF TGCAGCGTTTGGCGGGTCCCCTCCTACAATGAGCAGTTCTTC
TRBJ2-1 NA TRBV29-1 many CSARGWRGSYNEQFF TGCAGCGCTAGGGGATGGCGGGGCTCCTACAATGAGCAGTTCTTC
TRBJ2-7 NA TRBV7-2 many CASSPDGFYEQYF TGTGCCAGCAGCCCGGACGGTTTCTACGAGCAGTACTTC
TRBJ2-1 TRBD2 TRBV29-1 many CSRREGGEQFF TGCAGCCGGCGGGAGGGAGGGGAGCAGTTCTTC
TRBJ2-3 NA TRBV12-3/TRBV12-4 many CASSFRGSGSRGISSTDTQYF TGTGCCAGCAGTTTTAGGGGCAGTGGTAGCAGGGGAATTTCTAGCACAGATACGCAGTATTTT
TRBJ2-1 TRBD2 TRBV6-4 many CASSDSGEGEQFF TGTGCCAGCAGTGATAGCGGGGAGGGTGAGCAGTTCTTC
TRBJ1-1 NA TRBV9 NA CASSVRSSNDPEAFF TGTGCCAGCAGCGTAAGGTCCTCTAACGACCCTGAAGCTTTCTTT
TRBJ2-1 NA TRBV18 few CASSPPDGNEQFF TGTGCCAGCTCACCACCGGATGGGAATGAGCAGTTCTTC
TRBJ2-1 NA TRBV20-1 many CSATSGGGSSYNEQFF TGCAGTGCCACCTCCGGAGGGGGAAGCTCCTACAATGAGCAGTTCTTC
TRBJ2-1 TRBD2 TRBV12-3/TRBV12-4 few CASSLTLAGRGYNEQFF TGTGCCAGCAGCCTAACCCTCGCCGGGAGGGGGTACAATGAGCAGTTCTTC
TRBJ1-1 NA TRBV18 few CASSRDANTEAFF TGTGCCAGCTCACGGGACGCAAACACTGAAGCTTTCTTT